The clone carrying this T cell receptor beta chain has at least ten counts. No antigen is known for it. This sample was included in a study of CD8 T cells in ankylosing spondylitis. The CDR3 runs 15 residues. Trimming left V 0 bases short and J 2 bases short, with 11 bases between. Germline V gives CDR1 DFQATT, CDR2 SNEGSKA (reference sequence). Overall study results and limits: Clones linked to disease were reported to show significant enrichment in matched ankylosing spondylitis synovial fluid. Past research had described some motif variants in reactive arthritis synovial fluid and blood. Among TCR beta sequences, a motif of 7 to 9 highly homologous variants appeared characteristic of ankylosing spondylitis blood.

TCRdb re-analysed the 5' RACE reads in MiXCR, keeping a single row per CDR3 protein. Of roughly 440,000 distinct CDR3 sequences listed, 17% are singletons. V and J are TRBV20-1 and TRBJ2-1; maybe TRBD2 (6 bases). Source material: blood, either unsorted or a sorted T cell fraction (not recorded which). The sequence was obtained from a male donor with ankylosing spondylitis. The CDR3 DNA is TGCAGTGCTAGAGATTGGGGAGGCACCTACAATGAGCAGTTCTTC. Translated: CSARDWGGTYNEQFF.